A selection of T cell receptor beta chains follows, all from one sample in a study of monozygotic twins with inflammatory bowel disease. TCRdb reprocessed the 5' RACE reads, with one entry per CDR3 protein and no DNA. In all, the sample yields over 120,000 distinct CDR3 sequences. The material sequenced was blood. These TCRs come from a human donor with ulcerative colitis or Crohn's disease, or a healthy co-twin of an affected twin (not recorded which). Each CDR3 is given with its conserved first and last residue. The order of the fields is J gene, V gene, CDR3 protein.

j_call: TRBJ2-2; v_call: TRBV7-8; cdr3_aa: CASSYKDRQSGELFF
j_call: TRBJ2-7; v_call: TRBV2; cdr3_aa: CASSEGGYEQYF
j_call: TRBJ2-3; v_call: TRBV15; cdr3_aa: CATSRGGVGDTQYF
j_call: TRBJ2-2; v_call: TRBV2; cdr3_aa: CASSERAIVNTGELFF
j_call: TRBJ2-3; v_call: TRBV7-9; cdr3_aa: CASSLLTDTQYF
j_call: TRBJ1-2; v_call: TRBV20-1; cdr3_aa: CSARNDRDYGYTF
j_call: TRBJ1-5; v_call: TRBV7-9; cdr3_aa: CASSPQGGLNNQSQHF
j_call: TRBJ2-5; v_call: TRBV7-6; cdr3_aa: CASSGIPGTSGRGPQETQYF
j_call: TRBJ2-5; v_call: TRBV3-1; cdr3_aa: CASSQDRTSGETQYF
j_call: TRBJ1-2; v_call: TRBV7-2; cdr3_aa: CASSSVGYGYTF
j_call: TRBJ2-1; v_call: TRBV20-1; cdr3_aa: CSARTPYGGNEQFF
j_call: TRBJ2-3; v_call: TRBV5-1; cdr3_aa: CASSVDRGTDTQYF
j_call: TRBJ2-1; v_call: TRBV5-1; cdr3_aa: CASRFSGIYNEQFF
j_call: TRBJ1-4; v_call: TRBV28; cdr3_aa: CASRDKIEKLFF
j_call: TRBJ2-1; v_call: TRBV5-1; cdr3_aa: CASSLEGSGTGSNEQFF
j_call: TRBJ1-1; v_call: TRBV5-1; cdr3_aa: CASSLHEGNTEAFF
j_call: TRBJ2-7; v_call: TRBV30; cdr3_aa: CAWTVRPSSYEQYF
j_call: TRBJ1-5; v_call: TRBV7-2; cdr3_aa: CASSLASGYQPQHF
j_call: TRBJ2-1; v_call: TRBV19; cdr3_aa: CASRSTSPSSYNEQFF
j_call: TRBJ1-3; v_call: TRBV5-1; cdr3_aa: CASSLAGRSPIYF
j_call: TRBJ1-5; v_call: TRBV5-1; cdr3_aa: CASSFLVGQPQHF
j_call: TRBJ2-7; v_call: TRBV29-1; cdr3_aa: CSVGQGLEQYF
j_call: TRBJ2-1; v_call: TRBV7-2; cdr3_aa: CASSDGPGLSNEQFF
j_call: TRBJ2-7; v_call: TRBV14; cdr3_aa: CASSYMSGPAYEQYF
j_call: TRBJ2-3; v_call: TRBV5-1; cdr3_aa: CASSPPTGREGLRGEKSDTQYF
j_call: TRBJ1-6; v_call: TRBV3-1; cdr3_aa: CASSQEGGTLNSPLHF
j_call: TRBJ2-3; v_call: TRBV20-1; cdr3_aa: CSAREFAGKVDTQYF
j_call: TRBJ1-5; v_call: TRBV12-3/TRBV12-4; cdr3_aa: CASGTVNQPQHF
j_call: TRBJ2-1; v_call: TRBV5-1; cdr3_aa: CASSLLRRPHEQFF
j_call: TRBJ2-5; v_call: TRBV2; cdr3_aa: CASSERGRQETQYF
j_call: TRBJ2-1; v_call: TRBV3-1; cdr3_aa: CASSPFPSGQNNEQFF
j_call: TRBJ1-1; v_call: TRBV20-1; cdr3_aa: CSADPRGTEAFF
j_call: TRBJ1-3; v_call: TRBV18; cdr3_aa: CASSPTQGGNTIYF
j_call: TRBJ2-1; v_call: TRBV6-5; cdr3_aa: CASSYKQCAYNEQFF
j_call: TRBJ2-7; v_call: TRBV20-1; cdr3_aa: CSAGTSGAGGQYF
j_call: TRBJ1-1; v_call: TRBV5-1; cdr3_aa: CASKRGDTEAFF
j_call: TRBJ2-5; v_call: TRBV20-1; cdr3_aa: CSARDVSAGSRVDTQYF
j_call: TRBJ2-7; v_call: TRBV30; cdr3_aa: CAWGLAGDEQYF
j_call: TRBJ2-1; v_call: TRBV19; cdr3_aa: CASSIIRAPYNEQFF